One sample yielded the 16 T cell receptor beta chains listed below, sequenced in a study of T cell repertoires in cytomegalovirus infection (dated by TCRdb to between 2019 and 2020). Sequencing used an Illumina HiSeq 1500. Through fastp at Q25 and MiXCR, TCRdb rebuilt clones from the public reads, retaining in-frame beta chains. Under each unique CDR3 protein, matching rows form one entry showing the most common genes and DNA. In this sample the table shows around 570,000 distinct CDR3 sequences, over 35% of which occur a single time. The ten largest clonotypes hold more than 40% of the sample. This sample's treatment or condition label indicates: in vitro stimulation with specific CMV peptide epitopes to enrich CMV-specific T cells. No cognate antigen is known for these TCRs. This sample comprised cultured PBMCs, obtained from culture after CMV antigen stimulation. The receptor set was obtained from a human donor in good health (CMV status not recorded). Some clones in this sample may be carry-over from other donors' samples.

CDR3 DNA sequence: TGTGCCAGTAGTATACTAGCGGGAGTCAATGAGCAGTTCTTC. Protein product: CASSILAGVNEQFF. The rearrangement joins TRBV19 to TRBJ2-1, with 10 bases matching TRBD2. The J segment lost 6 bases and the V segment lost 2 bases, leaving 1 base of the junction unmatched. The CDR3 runs to 14 residues. Germline V CDR1 and CDR2: LNHDA, SQIVND (reference sequence).

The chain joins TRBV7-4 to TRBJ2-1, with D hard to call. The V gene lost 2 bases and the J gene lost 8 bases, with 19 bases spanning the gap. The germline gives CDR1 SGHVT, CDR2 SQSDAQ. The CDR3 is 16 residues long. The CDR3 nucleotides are TGTGCCAGCAGCTTATTATTCGGTACGGGCCTGGATGAGCAGTTCTTC. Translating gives CASSLLFGTGLDEQFF.

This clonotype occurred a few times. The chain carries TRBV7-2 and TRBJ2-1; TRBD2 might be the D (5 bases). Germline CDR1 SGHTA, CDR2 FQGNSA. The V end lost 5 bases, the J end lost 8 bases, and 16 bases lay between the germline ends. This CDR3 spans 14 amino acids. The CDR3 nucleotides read TGTGCCAGCAGCACCGGACTCGTCTCGGATGAGCAGTTCTTC. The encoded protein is CASSTGLVSDEQFF.

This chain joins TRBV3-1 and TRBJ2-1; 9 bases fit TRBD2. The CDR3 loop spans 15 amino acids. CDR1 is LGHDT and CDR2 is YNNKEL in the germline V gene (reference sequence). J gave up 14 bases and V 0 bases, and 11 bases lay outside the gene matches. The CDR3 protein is CASSQDGLAGGSEFF. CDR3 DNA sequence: TGTGCCAGCAGCCAAGATGGTCTGGCGGGAGGGTCGGAGTTCTTC.

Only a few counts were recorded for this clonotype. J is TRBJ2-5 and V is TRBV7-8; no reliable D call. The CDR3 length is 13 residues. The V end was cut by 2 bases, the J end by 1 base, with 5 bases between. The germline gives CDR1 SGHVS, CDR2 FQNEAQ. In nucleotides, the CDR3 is TGTGCCAGCAGCTTAATTAGCCAAGAGACCCAGTACTTC. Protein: CASSLISQETQYF.

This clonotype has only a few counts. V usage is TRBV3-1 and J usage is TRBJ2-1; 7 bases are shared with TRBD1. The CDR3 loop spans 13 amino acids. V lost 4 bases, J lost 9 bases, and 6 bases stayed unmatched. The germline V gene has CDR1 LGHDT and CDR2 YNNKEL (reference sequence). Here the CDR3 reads CASSLTGHGEQFF. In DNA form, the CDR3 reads TGTGCCAGCAGCCTGACAGGGCACGGTGAGCAGTTCTTC.

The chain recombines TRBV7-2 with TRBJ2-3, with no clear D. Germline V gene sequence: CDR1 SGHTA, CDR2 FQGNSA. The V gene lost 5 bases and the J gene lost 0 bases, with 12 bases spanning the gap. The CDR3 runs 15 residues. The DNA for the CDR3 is TGTGCCAGCAGCCCGAGAAGTATGAGCACAGATACGCAGTATTTT. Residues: CASSPRSMSTDTQYF.

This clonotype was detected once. CDR3 in DNA: TGCAGTGCTTACTCGAGAGGTACCACAGATACGCAGTATTTT. As protein: CSAYSRGTTDTQYF. The chain couples TRBV20-1 to TRBJ2-3; D gene ambiguous. V gave up 5 bases and J gave up 2 bases, with 14 bases separating them. Germline CDR1 and CDR2: DFQATT and SNEGSKA (reference sequence). This CDR3 is built from 14 residues.

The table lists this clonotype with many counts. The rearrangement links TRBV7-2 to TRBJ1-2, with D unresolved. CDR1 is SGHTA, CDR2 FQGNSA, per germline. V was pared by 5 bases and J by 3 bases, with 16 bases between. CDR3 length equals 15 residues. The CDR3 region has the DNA TGTGCCAGCAGCCCCCGGATAGGGATCGACTATGGCTACACCTTC. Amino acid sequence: CASSPRIGIDYGYTF.

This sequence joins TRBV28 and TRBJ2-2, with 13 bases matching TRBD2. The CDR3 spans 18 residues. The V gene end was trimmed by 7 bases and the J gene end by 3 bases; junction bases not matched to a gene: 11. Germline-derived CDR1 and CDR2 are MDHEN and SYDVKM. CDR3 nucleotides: TGTGCCAGCACCGGCGGAGGACTAGCGGGGGTTTACACCGGGGAGCTGTTTTTT. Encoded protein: CASTGGGLAGVYTGELFF.

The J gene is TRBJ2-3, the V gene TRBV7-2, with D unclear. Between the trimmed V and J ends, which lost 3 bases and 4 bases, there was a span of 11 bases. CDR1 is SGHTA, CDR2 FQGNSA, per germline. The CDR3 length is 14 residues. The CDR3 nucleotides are TGTGCCAGCAGCTTGGGCAGCGTCTCAGATACGCAGTATTTT. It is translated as CASSLGSVSDTQYF.

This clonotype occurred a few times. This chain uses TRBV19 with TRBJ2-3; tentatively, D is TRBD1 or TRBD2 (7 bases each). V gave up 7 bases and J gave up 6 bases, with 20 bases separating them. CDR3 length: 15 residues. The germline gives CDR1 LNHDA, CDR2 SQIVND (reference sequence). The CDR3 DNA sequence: TGTGCCAGTATGCCAGGGGGGGCACGTTTGGATACGCAGTATTTT. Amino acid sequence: CASMPGGARLDTQYF.

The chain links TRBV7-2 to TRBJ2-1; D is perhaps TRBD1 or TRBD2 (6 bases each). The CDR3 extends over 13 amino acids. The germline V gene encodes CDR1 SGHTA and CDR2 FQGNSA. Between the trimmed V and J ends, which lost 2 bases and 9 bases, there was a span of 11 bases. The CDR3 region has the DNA TGTGCCAGCAGCTTAAGGGGGGCGAGTGAGCAGTTCTTC. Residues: CASSLRGASEQFF.

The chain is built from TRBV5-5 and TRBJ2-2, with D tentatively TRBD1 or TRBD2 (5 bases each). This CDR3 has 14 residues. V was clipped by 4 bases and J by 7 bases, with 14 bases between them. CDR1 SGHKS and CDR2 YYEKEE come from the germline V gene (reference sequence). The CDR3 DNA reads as TGTGCCAGCAGCACGGGTTGGGGGAACGGGGAGCTGTTTTTT. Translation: CASSTGWGNGELFF.

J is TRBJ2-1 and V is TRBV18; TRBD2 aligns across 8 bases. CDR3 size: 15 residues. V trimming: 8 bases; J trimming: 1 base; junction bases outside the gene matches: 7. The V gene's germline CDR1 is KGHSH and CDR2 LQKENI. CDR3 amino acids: CASAGGGRSYNEQFF. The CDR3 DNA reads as TGTGCCAGCGCCGGGGGCGGGAGGTCCTACAATGAGCAGTTCTTC. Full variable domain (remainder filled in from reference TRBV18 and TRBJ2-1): NAGVMQNPRHLVRRRGQEARLRCSPMKGHSHVYWYRQLPEEGLKFMVYLQKENIIDESGMPKERFSAEFPKEGPSILRIQQVVRGDSAAYFCASAGGGRSYNEQFFGPGTRLTVL.

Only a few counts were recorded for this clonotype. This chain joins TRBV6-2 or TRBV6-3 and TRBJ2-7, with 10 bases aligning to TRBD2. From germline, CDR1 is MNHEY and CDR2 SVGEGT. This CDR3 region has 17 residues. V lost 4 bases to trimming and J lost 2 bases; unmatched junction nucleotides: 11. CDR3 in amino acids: CASSFTAGGPSPYEQYF. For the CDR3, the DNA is TGTGCCAGCAGTTTCACAGCGGGAGGGCCCTCGCCCTACGAGCAGTACTTC.